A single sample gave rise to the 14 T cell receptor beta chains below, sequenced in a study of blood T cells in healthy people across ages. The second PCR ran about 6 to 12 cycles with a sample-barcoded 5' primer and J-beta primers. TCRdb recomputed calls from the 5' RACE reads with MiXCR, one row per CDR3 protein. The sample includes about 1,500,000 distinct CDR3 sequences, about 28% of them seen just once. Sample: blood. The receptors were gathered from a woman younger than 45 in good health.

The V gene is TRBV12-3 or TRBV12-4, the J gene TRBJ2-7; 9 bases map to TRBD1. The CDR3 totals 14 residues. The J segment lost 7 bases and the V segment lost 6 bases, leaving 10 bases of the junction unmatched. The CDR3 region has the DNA TGTGCCAGCAGAGCCGAGGGGACAGGGTGGGAGCAGTACTTC. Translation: CASRAEGTGWEQYF.

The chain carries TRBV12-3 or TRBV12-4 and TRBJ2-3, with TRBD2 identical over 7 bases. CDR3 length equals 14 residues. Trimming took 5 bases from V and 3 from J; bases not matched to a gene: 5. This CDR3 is CASSRAGATDTQYF. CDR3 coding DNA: TGTGCCAGCAGTAGGGCGGGAGCAACAGATACGCAGTATTTT.

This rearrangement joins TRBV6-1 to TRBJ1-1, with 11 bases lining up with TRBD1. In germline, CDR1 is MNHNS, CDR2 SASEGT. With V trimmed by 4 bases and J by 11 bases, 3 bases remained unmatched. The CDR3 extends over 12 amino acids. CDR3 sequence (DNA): TGTGCCAGCAGTGGGACAGGGGGCTCGGCTTTCTTT. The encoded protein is CASSGTGGSAFF.

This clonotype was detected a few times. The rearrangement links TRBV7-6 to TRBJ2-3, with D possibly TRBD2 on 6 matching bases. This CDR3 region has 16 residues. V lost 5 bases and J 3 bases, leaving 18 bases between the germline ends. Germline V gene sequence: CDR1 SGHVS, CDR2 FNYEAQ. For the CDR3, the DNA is TGTGCCAGCAGCACCCAGGGAGGACTTCGGACAGATACGCAGTATTTT. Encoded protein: CASSTQGGLRTDTQYF.

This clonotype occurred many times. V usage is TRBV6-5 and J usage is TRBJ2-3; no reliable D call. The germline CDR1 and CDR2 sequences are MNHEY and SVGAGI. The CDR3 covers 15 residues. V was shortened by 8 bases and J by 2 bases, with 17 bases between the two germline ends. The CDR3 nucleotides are TGTGCCAGCCGCTCCCGGACGGTGGTCACAGATACGCAGTATTTT. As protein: CASRSRTVVTDTQYF.

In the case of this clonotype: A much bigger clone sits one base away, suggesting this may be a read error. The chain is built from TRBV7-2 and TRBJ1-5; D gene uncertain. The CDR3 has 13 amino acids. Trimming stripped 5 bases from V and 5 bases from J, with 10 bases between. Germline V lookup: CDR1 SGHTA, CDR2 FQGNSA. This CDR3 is CASSPQPDQPQHF. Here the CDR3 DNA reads TGTGCCAGCAGCCCCCAACCCGATCAGCCCCAGCATTTT.

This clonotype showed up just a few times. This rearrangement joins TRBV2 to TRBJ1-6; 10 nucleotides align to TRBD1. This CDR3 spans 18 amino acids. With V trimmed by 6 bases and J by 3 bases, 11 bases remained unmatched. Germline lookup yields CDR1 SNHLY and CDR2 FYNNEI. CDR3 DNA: TGTGCCAGCAGCCTTAACCGACAGGGGGCGAGCTATAATTCACCCCTCCACTTT. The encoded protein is CASSLNRQGASYNSPLHF. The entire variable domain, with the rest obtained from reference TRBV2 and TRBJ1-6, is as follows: EPEVTQTPSHQVTQMGQEVILRCVPISNHLYFYWYRQILGQKVEFLVSFYNNEISEKSEIFDDQFSVERPDGSNFTLKIRSTKLEDSAMYFCASSLNRQGASYNSPLHFGNGTRLTVT.

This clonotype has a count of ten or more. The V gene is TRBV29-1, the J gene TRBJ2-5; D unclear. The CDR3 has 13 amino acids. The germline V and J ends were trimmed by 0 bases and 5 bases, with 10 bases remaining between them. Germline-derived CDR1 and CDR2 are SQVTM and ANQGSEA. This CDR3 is CSVEDSGRETQYF. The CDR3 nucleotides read TGCAGCGTTGAAGATTCGGGTAGGGAGACCCAGTACTTC.

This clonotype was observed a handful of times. The CDR3 DNA sequence: TGTGCCAGCCTCGAGAGGGGGGCCAATGAGCAGTTCTTC. It specifies CASLERGANEQFF. This chain connects TRBV18 to TRBJ2-1; D may be TRBD1 or TRBD2 (6 bases each). Per germline, CDR1 KGHSH and CDR2 LQKENI. The CDR3 has 13 amino acids. With 8 bases removed from V and 6 bases from J, the gap between germline ends came to 14 bases.

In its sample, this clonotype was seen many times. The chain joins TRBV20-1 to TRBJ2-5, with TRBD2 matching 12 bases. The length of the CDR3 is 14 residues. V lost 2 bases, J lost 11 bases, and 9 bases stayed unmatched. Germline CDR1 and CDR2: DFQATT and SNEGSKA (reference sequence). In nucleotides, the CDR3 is TGCAGTGCTAGACAGACTAGCGGGAGACTTGAGCAGTACTTC. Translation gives CSARQTSGRLEQYF.

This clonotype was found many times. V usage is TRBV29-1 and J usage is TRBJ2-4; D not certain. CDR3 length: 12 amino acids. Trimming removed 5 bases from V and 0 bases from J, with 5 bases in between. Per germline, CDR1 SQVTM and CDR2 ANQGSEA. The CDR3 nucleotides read TGCAGCGTTTCAGTAGCCAAAAACATTCAGTACTTC. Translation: CSVSVAKNIQYF.

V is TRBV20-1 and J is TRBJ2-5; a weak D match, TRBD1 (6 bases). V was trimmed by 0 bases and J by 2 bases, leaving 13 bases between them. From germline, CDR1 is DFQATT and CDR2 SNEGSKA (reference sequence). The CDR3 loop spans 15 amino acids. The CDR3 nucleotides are TGCAGTGCTAGAGATGGAGGCAGGGGTCAAGAGACCCAGTACTTC. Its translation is CSARDGGRGQETQYF.

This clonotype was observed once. CDR3 residues: CATTAGNTGELFF. CDR3 DNA: TGTGCCACCACGGCAGGTAACACCGGGGAGCTGTTTTTT. The chain joins TRBV24-1 to TRBJ2-2; D not certain. The CDR3 sequence is 13 residues long. Germline loops: CDR1 KGHDR, CDR2 SFDVKD. Trimming pared 8 bases from V and 2 bases from J, leaving 8 bases between.

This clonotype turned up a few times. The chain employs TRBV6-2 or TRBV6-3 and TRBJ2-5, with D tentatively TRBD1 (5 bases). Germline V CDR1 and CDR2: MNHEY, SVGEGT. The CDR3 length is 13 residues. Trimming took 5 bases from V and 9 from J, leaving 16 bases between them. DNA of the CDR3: TGTGCCAGCAGTCCGACCCACGGCAGGGCCCAGTACTTC. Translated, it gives CASSPTHGRAQYF.